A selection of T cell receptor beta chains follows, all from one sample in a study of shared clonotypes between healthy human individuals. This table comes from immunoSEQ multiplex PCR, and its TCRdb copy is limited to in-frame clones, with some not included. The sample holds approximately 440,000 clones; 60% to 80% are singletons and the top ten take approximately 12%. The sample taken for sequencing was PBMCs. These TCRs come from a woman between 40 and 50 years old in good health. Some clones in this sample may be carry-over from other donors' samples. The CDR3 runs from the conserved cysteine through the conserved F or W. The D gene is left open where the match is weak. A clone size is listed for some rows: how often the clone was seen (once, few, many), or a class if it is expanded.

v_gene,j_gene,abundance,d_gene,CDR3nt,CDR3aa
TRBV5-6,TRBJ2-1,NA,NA,TGTGCCAGCCGCCGATACTGGGGGAGCCTCGCCTACAATGAGCAGTTCTTC,CASRRYWGSLAYNEQFF
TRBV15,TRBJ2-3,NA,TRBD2,TGTGCCACCAGCCGGTGGACGGGAGGTGTAGCAGATACGCAGTATTTT,CATSRWTGGVADTQYF
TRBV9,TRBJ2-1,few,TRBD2,TGTGCCAGCAGCGAAACCGGGACTAGCCTGTACAATGAGCAGTTCTTC,CASSETGTSLYNEQFF
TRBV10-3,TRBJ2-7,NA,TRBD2,TGTGCCATCAGGGGTACTAGCGGGAGTCTCGGCGAGCAGTACTTC,CAIRGTSGSLGEQYF
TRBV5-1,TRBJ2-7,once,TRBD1,TGCGCCAGCAGCTTGGCCGGGACAGGGGGCGACGAGCAGTACTTC,CASSLAGTGGDEQYF
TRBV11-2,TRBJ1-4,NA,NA,TGTGCCAGCAGCTTACGCCCAGTCAAGGATGCAACTAATGAAAAACTGTTTTTT,CASSLRPVKDATNEKLFF
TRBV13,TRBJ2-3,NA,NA,TGTGCCAGCGGTCCGTGGGGGGAAGGGGATACGCAGTATTTT,CASGPWGEGDTQYF
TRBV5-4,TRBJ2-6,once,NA,TGTGCCAGCAGCTTGGTTGGGGCCAACGTCCTGACTTTC,CASSLVGANVLTF
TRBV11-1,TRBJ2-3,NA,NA,TGTGCCAGCAGCTTGCCGGAGGCACTCGCGCAGTATTTT,CASSLPEALAQYF
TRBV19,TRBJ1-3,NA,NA,TGTGCCAGTAGTATCGGACAAGTCGTAGGAGGCAGCACCATATATTTT,CASSIGQVVGGSTIYF
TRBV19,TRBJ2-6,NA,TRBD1,TGTGCCAGTAGTCCAAATCTTCGGACAGGGCTAGCTGGGGCCAACGTCCTGACTTTC,CASSPNLRTGLAGANVLTF
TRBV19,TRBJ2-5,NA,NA,TGTGCCAGTAGTATGGGGGCGTCGTGGGGGGCCCCAGAGACCCAGTACTTC,CASSMGASWGAPETQYF
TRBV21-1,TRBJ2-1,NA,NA,TGTGCCAGCAGCCACCCCACCACGGGGGTTTACAATGAGCAGTTCTTC,CASSHPTTGVYNEQFF
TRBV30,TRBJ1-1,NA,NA,TGTGCCTGGAGCCGTTCAGCTAACACTGAAGCTTTCTTT,CAWSRSANTEAFF
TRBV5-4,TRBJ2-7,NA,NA,TGTGCCAGCAGCTTACCTAGTCGGCCCTACGAGCAGTACTTC,CASSLPSRPYEQYF
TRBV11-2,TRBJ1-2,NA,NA,TGTGCCAGCAGCGCCGGACTCGGCTATGGCTACACCTTC,CASSAGLGYGYTF
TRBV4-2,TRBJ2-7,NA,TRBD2,TGTGCCAGCAGCCAAGAAAGGGCGGGAGGTGGCGAGCAGTACTTC,CASSQERAGGGEQYF
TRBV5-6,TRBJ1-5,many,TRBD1,TGTGCCAGCAGCCGACAGGGATATAGCAATCAGCCCCAGCATTTT,CASSRQGYSNQPQHF
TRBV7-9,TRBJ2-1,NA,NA,TGTGCCAGCAGCTTAGGGGCGGCCCTAGTCTCTAATAATGAGCAGTTCTTC,CASSLGAALVSNNEQFF
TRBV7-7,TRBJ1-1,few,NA,TGTGCCAGCAGCTTACAGTACGGTACTGAAGCTTTCTTT,CASSLQYGTEAFF
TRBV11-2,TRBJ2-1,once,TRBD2,TGTGCCAGCAGCCGACCCGGGACTAGCGGGAGGAGCTCCTACAATGAGCAGTTCTTC,CASSRPGTSGRSSYNEQFF
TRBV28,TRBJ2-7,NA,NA,TGTGCCAGCAGCCCGCCCCCTACCTACGAGCAGTACTTC,CASSPPPTYEQYF
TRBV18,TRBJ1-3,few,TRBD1,TGTGCCAGCTCACCGGGACAGGGAGGCACTGGAAACACCATATATTTT,CASSPGQGGTGNTIYF
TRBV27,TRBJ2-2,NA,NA,TGTGCCAGCAGTCTCACAACGGGAGCGATCGGGGAGCCGTTTTTT,CASSLTTGAIGEPFF
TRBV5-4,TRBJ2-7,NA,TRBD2,TGTGCCAGCAGCTTGCCCCCCACTAGCGGGAGCAACGAGCAGTACTTC,CASSLPPTSGSNEQYF
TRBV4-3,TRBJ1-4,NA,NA,TGCGCCAGCAGCCCCAGACAGGCACAGACAACTAATGAAAAACTGTTTTTT,CASSPRQAQTTNEKLFF
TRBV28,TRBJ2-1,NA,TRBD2,TGTGCCAGCACCACGCGGACTAGCGGAATTTCCTACAATGAGCAGTTCTTC,CASTTRTSGISYNEQFF
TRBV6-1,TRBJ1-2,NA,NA,TGTGCCTGCAGTGAAGGGAACGGCGAATCCGGCTATGGCTACACCTTC,CACSEGNGESGYGYTF
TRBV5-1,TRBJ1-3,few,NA,TGCGCCAGCAGCTTTGGAACAGGGATTTTTGACACCATATATTTT,CASSFGTGIFDTIYF
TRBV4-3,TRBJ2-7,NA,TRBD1,TGCGCCAGCAGCCCTGGACAGGGGGCGAACCACGAGCAGTACTTC,CASSPGQGANHEQYF
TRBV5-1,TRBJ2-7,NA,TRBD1,TGCGCCAGCACGGGACAGTTCACCTACGAGCAGTACTTC,CASTGQFTYEQYF
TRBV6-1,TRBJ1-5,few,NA,TGTGCCAGCAGTGAAAGGTGGGATCAGCCCCAGCATTTT,CASSERWDQPQHF
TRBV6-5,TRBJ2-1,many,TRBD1,TGTGCCAGCAGCCCTAGACAGGGCCATGAGCAGTTCTTC,CASSPRQGHEQFF
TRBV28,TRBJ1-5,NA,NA,TGTGCCAGCAGTTGGTCTGGACTCACCACCGGTCAGCCCCAGCATTTT,CASSWSGLTTGQPQHF
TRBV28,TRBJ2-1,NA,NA,TGTGCCAGCATTCCTACCCGCCGCTCGGGAACCTCCTACAATGAGCAGTTCTTC,CASIPTRRSGTSYNEQFF
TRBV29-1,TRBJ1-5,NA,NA,TGCAGCGTCCCACCCTGGTATAAGATGTTCTGGGGACGGCCCCAGCATTTT,CSVPPWYKMFWGRPQHF
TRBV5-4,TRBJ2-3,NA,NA,TGTGCCAGCAGCTTGGCTAGCGCCACAGATACGCAGTATTTT,CASSLASATDTQYF
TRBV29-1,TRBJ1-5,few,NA,TGCAGCGTTAAATTTGGGGGCAATCAGCCCCAGCATTTT,CSVKFGGNQPQHF
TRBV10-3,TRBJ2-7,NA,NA,TGTGCCATCAGTGAGTCCAGTTCCTACGAGCAGTACTTC,CAISESSSYEQYF
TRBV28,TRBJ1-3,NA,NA,TGTGCCAGCAGTTTTGTAGAGGGCCTCTTCTCTGGAAACACCATATATTTT,CASSFVEGLFSGNTIYF
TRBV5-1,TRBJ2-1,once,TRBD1,TGCGCCAGCAGCGACCGGGACAGGGTGAATGAGCAGTTCTTC,CASSDRDRVNEQFF
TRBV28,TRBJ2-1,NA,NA,TGTGCCAGCAGTACTTACAATGAGCAGTTCTTC,CASSTYNEQFF
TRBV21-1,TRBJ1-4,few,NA,TGTGCCAGCAGCAGGAGGGGGCGAGGCAATGAAAAACTGTTTTTT,CASSRRGRGNEKLFF
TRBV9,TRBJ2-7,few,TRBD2,TGTGCCAGCAGCGTAGAACCAGCGGGAGGGATTGGCGAGCAGTACTTC,CASSVEPAGGIGEQYF
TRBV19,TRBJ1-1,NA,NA,TGTGCCAGTAGTATAAGGGGTGAAGCTTTCTTT,CASSIRGEAFF
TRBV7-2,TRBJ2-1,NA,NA,TGTGCCAGCAGCTTGCGGACAATGGATGAGCAGTTCTTC,CASSLRTMDEQFF
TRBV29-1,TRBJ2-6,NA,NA,TGCAGCGTTGTGTCCCCAGGTTCTGGGGCCAACGTCCTGACTTTC,CSVVSPGSGANVLTF
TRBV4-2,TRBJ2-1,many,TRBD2,TGTGCCAGCAGCCAAGCCATTCAAGCGGGAGGGCTGCCAGCCTCCTACAATGAGCAGTTCTTC,CASSQAIQAGGLPASYNEQFF
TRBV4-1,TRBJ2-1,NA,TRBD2,TGCGCCAGCAGCCAATATGGGACTAGCGGGAACAATGAGCAGTTCTTC,CASSQYGTSGNNEQFF
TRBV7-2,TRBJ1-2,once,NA,TGTGCCAGCAACGGAGGGAGGGGCAGTGGCTACACCTTC,CASNGGRGSGYTF
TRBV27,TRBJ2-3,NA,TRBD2,TGTGCCAGCAGTCCCCCGGCTAGCGGGGGTGGTACGCAGTATTTT,CASSPPASGGGTQYF
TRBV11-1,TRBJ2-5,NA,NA,TGTGCCAGCAGCATCCGAAAGACCCAGTACTTC,CASSIRKTQYF
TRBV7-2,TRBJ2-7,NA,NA,TGTGCCAGCAGCTTTGGCGGGTCTCCCTACGAGCAGTACTTC,CASSFGGSPYEQYF
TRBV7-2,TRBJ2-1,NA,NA,TGTGCCAGCAGCCTGTCGGGGCACAATGAGCAGTTCTTC,CASSLSGHNEQFF
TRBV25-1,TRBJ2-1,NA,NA,TGTGCCAGCAGTGAGGCCTCCAACTCCTACAATGAGCAGTTCTTC,CASSEASNSYNEQFF